Presented here are 9 T cell receptor beta chains from one specimen sequenced in a study of spatial heterogeneity in lung cancer. TCRdb processed the 5' RACE reads anew with MiXCR; each CDR3 protein has one entry. Of over 9,500 distinct CDR3 sequences in the sample, about a sixth were seen once. Time point specified: sample taken at primary tumor resection. Whole RNA came from tumor, nontumor lung or frozen PBMC and was sequenced without being sorted. The material sequenced was PBMCs, taken at surgery. The receptors here all came from a male donor with early-stage non-small cell lung cancer.

J is TRBJ2-1 and V is TRBV14; 10 bases map to TRBD2. The CDR3 has 14 residues. Germline CDR1 SGHDN, CDR2 FVKESK. V gave up 6 bases and J gave up 10 bases; unmatched junction bases: 9. This chain's CDR3 is CASRGLAGAGEQFF. In DNA, the CDR3 is TGTGCCAGCAGGGGGCTAGCGGGAGCGGGCGAGCAGTTCTTC.

This clonotype was counted between two and nine times. This chain links TRBV5-1 with TRBJ2-1; no reliable D call. Germline lookup yields CDR1 SGHRS and CDR2 YFSETQ. The length of the CDR3 is 15 residues. With 2 bases removed from V and 1 base from J, the gap between germline ends came to 10 bases. This CDR3 is CASSFQGTSYNEQFF. The CDR3 DNA sequence: TGCGCCAGCAGCTTCCAAGGAACGTCCTACAATGAGCAGTTCTTC.

This clonotype has only a few counts. The chain couples TRBV12-3 or TRBV12-4 to TRBJ1-6; maybe TRBD1 (6 bases). CDR3 length: 15 amino acids. Deletions cut 8 bases from V and 6 bases from J, with 17 bases between. The CDR3 region is CASVLQGTSNSPLHF. The CDR3 nucleotides are TGTGCCAGCGTCCTACAGGGAACTAGTAATTCACCCCTCCACTTT.

This clonotype was seen a single time. This chain connects TRBV5-1 to TRBJ1-4; D possibly corresponds to TRBD1 (6 bases). The CDR3 runs to 14 residues. Per germline, CDR1 SGHRS and CDR2 YFSETQ. Trimming stripped 3 bases from V and 7 bases from J, with 13 bases between. CDR3 amino acids: CASSSRGSVEKLFF. The CDR3 DNA follows: TGCGCCAGCAGCTCAAGGGGGAGTGTTGAAAAACTGTTTTTT.

In its sample, this clonotype was seen many times. The chain couples TRBV5-1 to TRBJ1-2; perhaps TRBD1 as D (5 bases). Deletions cut 2 bases from V and 3 bases from J, with 17 bases between. Germline lookup yields CDR1 SGHRS and CDR2 YFSETQ. The CDR3 is 16 amino acids. The chain's CDR3 is CASSFPAGGLDYGYTF. Written as DNA, the CDR3 is TGCGCCAGCAGCTTCCCCGCCGGGGGTTTGGACTATGGCTACACCTTC.

This clonotype was counted many times. The chain links TRBV2 to TRBJ1-1, with 7 bases that match TRBD1. Unmatched junction bases numbered 9, after V lost 5 bases and J lost 0 bases. CDR3 length: 16 amino acids. From germline, CDR1 is SNHLY and CDR2 FYNNEI. CDR3 protein: CASSYPLQGMNTEAFF. CDR3 DNA sequence: TGTGCCAGCAGTTACCCCCTACAGGGGATGAACACTGAAGCTTTCTTT.

The gene calls are TRBV7-9 and TRBJ2-1; 10 positions agree with TRBD2. The CDR3 runs 15 residues. Germline CDR1 and CDR2: SEHNR and FQNEAQ (reference sequence). V was pared by 3 bases and J by 5 bases, with 4 bases of the junction left unmatched. Here the CDR3 reads CASSLGSGGHNEQFF. CDR3 bases: TGTGCCAGCAGCTTGGGTAGCGGGGGGCACAATGAGCAGTTCTTC.

The chain is built from TRBV28 and TRBJ2-5; D call uncertain. Per germline, CDR1 MDHEN and CDR2 SYDVKM. CDR3 size: 16 residues. V was clipped by 1 base and J by 1 base, with 13 bases between them. CDR3 sequence (DNA): TGTGCCAGCAGTTTATCTGACACGGTATCCCAAGAGACCCAGTACTTC. It encodes CASSLSDTVSQETQYF.

As to this clonotype: A much larger clone sits a single nucleotide away, making a read error possible. V and J are TRBV28 and TRBJ1-1; 9 bases line up with TRBD1. Trimming removed 4 bases from V and 9 bases from J; junction bases left unmatched: 12. The CDR3 runs 15 residues. Germline V gene data show CDR1 as MDHEN and CDR2 as SYDVKM. The CDR3 DNA is TGTGCCAGCAGTTCCAACATGGGACAGGGACCTAAAGCTTTCTTT. Amino acid sequence: CASSSNMGQGPKAFF.